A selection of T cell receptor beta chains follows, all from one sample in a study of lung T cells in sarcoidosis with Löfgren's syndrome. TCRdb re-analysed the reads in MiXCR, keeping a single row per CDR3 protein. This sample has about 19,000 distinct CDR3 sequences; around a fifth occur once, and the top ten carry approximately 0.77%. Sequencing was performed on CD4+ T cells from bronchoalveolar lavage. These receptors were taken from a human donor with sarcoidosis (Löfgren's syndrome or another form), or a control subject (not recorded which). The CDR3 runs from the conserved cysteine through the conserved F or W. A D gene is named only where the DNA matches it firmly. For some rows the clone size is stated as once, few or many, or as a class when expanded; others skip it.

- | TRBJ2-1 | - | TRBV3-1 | CASSQDGARFF | TGTGCCAGCAGCCAAGATGGGGCTCGGTTCTTC
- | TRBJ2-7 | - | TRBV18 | CASCIGLPSSYGQYF | TGTGCCAGCTGTATTGGACTACCCTCCTCCTACGGGCAGTACTTC
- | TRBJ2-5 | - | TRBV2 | CASTLTGLQETQYF | TGTGCCAGCACTCTGACAGGCCTTCAAGAGACCCAGTACTTC
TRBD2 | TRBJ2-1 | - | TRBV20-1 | CSTSRLAGPSGNEQFF | TGCAGTACTTCCCGACTAGCGGGCCCCTCGGGAAATGAGCAGTTCTTC
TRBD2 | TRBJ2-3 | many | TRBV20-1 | CSATPLADTQYF | TGCAGTGCGACCCCACTAGCGGATACGCAGTATTTT
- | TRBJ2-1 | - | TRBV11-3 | CASSSDGQYNERFF | TGTGCCAGCAGCTCGGATGGACAGTACAATGAGCGGTTCTTC
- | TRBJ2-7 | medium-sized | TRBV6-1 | CASSPPPRGAGEQYF | TGTGCCAGCAGTCCTCCCCCCCGGGGGGCCGGCGAGCAGTACTTC
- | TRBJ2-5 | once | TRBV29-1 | CSVEGGLSKETQYF | TGCAGCGTGGAGGGAGGACTATCTAAAGAGACCCAGTACTTC
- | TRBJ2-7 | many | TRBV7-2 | CASSLDLEQYF | TGTGCCAGCAGCTTAGATCTCGAGCAGTACTTC
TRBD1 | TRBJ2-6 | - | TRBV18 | CASSPLTDRAGANVLTF | TGTGCCAGCTCACCACTAACCGACAGGGCTGGGGCCAACGTCCTGACTTTC
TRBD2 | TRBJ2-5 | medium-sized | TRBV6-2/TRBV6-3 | CASSYSLLRAGGETQYF | TGTGCCAGCAGTTACTCCCTTTTGAGAGCGGGAGGGGAGACCCAGTACTTC
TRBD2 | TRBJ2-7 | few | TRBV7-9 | CASSKTSGRRSEQYF | TGTGCCAGCAGCAAAACTAGCGGGAGAAGATCCGAGCAGTACTTC
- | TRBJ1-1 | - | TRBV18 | CASSPTPGFGTEAFF | TGTGCCAGCTCACCGACCCCAGGGTTTGGCACTGAAGCTTTCTTT
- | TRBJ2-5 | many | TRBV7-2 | CASSLAGKETQYF | TGTGCCAGCAGCTTAGCAGGGAAAGAGACCCAGTACTTC
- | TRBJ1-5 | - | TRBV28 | CASGGGGNNQPQHF | TGTGCCAGCGGGGGTGGGGGGAACAATCAGCCCCAGCATTTT
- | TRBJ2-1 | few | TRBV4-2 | CASSQRSPSERAFF | TGTGCCAGCAGCCAACGGTCTCCTAGCGAGAGAGCGTTCTTC
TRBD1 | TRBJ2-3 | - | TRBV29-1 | CSVGSGGGTNTQYF | TGCAGCGTCGGCTCAGGGGGTGGCACCAATACGCAGTATTTT
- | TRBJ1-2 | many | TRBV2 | CASNPTASYGYTF | TGTGCCAGCAACCCCACAGCAAGCTATGGCTACACCTTC
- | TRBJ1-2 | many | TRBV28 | CASKEDDNYGYTF | TGTGCCAGCAAGGAGGACGACAACTATGGCTACACCTTC
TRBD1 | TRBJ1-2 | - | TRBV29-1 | CSVDGGTGPYGYTF | TGCAGCGTTGATGGCGGGACAGGCCCCTATGGCTACACCTTC
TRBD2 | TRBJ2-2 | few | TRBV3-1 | CASSLLAGLNTGELFF | TGTGCCAGCAGCCTACTAGCGGGTCTTAACACCGGGGAGCTGTTTTTT
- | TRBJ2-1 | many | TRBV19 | CASSPLTGEQFF | TGTGCCAGTTCCCCCCTCACAGGCGAGCAGTTCTTC
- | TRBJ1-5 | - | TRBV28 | CASTQGADQPQHF | TGTGCCAGCACGCAGGGCGCGGATCAGCCCCAGCATTTT
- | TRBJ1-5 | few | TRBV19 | CASSVQGGQPQHF | TGTGCCAGTAGTGTTCAGGGAGGCCAGCCCCAGCATTTT